This T cell receptor (beta chain) was recovered during a study of T cell repertoires in cytomegalovirus infection. In the study overall: Indicated by public TCR beta signatures were CMV infection and matching HLA type.

TCRdb passed the reads through MiXCR, listing each CDR3 protein once. The data contain 250,000 to 300,000 distinct CDR3 sequences, around 20% of them singletons. This clonotype has at least ten counts. Its antigen is not identified. One end of the junction fails to match germline, which may point to a read error. The CDR3 is 13 residues long. This specimen was cultured PBMCs, taken from culture after CMV antigen stimulation. This TCR was sampled from a human donor in good health (CMV status not recorded). Some clones in this sample may be carry-over from other donors' samples. The J gene is TRBJ2-7, the V gene TRBV12-3 or TRBV12-4, with D unresolved. CDR3 coding DNA: TGTGCCAGCAGCTTAGGTGGTGGGTACGAGCAGTACTTC. Its translation: CASSLGGGYEQYF.